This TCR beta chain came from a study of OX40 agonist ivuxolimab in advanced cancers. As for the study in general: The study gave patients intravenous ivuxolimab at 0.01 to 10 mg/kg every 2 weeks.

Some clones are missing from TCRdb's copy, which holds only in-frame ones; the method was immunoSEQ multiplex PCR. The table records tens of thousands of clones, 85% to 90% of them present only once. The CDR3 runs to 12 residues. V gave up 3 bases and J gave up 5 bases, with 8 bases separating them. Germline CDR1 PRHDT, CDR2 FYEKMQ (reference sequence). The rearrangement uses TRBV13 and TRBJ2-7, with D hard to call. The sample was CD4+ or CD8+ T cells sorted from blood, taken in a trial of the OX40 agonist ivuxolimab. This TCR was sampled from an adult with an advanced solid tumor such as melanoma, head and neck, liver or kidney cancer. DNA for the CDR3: TGTGCCAGCAGCTTCACCCAGAACGAGCAGTACTTC. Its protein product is CASSFTQNEQYF.